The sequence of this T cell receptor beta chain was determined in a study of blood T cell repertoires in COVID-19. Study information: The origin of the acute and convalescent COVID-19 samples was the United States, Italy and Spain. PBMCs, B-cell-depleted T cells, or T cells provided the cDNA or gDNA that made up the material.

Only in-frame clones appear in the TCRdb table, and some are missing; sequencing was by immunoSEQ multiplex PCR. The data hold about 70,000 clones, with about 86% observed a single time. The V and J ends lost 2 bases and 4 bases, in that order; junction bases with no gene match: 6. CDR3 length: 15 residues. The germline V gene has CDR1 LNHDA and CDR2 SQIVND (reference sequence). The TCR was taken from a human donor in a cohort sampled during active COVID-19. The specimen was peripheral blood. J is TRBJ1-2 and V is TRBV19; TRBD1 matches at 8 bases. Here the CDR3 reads CASSIMTGEGYGYTF. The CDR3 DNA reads TGTGCCAGTAGTATAATGACAGGGGAGGGCTATGGCTACACCTTC.